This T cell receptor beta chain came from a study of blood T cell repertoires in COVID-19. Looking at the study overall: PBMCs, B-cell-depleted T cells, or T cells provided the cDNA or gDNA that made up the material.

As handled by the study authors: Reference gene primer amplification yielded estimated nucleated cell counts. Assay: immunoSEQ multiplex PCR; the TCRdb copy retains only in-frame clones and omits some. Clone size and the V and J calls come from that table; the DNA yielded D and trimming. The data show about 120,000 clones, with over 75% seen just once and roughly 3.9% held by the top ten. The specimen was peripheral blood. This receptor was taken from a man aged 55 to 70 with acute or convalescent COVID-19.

The CDR3 sequence: CASSSRASGRAGEQYF. CDR3 coding DNA: TGTGCCAGCAGTTCCCGCGCTAGCGGGAGGGCGGGTGAGCAGTACTTC. The V and J genes are TRBV6-5 and TRBJ2-7; 12 bases map to TRBD2. This CDR3 has 16 residues. Germline loops: CDR1 MNHEY, CDR2 SVGAGI. After removal of 4 bases from V and 7 bases from J, the junction contained 11 bases not matched to a gene.